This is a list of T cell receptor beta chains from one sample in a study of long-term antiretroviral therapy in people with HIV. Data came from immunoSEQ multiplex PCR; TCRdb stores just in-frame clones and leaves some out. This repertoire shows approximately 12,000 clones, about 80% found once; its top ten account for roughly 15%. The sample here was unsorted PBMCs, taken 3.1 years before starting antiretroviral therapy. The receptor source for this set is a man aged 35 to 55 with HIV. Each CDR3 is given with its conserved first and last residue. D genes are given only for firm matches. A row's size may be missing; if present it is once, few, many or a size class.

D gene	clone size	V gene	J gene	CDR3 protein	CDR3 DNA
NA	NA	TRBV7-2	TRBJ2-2	CASRFQASTGELFF	TGTGCCAGCAGATTTCAGGCAAGCACCGGGGAGCTGTTTTTT
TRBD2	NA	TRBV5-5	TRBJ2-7	CASSYSSGNEQYF	TGTGCCAGCAGCTATTCTAGCGGGAACGAGCAGTACTTC
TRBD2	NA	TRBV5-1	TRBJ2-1	CASSWLAGAHNEQFF	TGCGCCAGCAGCTGGCTAGCGGGAGCTCACAATGAGCAGTTCTTC
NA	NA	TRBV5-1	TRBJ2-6	CASRDSSGANVLTF	TGCGCCAGCAGGGACAGCTCTGGGGCCAACGTCCTGACTTTC
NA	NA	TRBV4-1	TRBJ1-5	CASSQGGDQPQHF	TGCGCCAGCAGCCAAGGGGGGGATCAGCCCCAGCATTTT
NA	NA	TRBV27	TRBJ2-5	CASSSHPYQETQYF	TGTGCCAGCAGTTCACATCCGTACCAAGAGACCCAGTACTTC
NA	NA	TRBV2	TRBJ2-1	CASSSVRSPVPNEQFF	TGTGCCAGCAGTTCGGTCCGCTCCCCGGTCCCCAATGAGCAGTTCTTC
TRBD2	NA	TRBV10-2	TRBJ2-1	CASSGYTAGGPDEQFF	TGCGCCAGCAGTGGTTACACGGCGGGAGGGCCAGACGAGCAGTTCTTC
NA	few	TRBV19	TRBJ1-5	CASSIGGPQHF	TGTGCCAGTAGTATAGGGGGGCCCCAGCATTTT
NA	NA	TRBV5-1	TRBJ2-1	CASSLNFAYNEQFF	TGCGCCAGCAGCTTAAACTTCGCCTACAATGAGCAGTTCTTC
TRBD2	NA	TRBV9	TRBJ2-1	CASSPAGVSHNEQFF	TGTGCCAGCAGCCCCGCGGGAGTATCCCACAATGAGCAGTTCTTC
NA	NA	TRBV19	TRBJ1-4	CATSRRSRNEKLFF	TGTGCCACCTCACGGAGGAGCAGAAATGAAAAACTGTTTTTT
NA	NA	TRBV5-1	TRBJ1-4	CASSPDAGPGNEKLFF	TGCGCCAGCAGCCCCGATGCCGGGCCGGGGAATGAAAAACTGTTTTTT
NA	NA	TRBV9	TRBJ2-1	CASSRIPDNEQFF	TGTGCCAGCAGCCGGATACCCGACAATGAGCAGTTCTTC
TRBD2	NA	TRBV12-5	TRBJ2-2	CASGSTTSGRRGELFF	TGTGCTAGTGGTTCTACGACTAGCGGGAGGCGCGGGGAGCTGTTTTTT
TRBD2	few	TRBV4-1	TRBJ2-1	CASSQVDLGLAYNEQFF	TGCGCCAGCAGCCAAGTGGACTTGGGACTAGCCTACAATGAGCAGTTCTTC
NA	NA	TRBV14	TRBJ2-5	CASSPRWDQETQYF	TGTGCCAGCAGCCCCCGGTGGGACCAAGAGACCCAGTACTTC
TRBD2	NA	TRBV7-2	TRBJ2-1	CASMGGSSYNEQFF	TGTGCCAGCATGGGCGGGAGCTCCTACAATGAGCAGTTCTTC
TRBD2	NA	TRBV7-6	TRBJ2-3	CASSLGTSGNTDTQYF	TGTGCCAGCAGCTTAGGAACTAGCGGGAACACAGATACGCAGTATTTT
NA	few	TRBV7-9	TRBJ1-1	CASSLVVNREAFF	TGTGCCAGCAGCCTGGTAGTAAACCGTGAAGCTTTCTTT
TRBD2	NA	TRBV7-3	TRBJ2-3	CASSLTGTSGRDTQYF	TGTGCCAGCAGCTTAACCGGGACTAGCGGGAGAGATACGCAGTATTTT
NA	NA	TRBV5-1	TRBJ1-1	CASSPILGGEAFF	TGCGCCAGCAGCCCGATACTAGGGGGTGAAGCTTTCTTT
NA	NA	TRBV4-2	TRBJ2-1	CASSQELHNEQFF	TGTGCCAGCAGCCAAGAACTGCACAATGAGCAGTTCTTC
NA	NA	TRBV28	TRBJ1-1	CASSPGGGTEAFF	TGTGCCAGCAGTCCCGGGGGCGGAACTGAAGCTTTCTTT
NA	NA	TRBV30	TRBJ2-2	CAWMRGAGELFF	TGTGCCTGGATGAGGGGCGCCGGGGAGCTGTTTTTT
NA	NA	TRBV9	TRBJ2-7	CASSVRDEYYEQYF	TGTGCCAGCAGCGTGAGGGACGAGTACTACGAGCAGTACTTC
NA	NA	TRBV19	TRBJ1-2	CASSVRGGGCTF	TGTGCCAGTAGTGTCAGGGGTGGAGGCTGCACCTTC
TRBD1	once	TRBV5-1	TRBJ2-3	CASSPGTGGAWDTQYF	TGCGCCAGCAGCCCGGGGACAGGGGGCGCTTGGGATACGCAGTATTTT
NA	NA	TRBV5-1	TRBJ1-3	CASSLAGGTGNTIYF	TGCGCCAGCAGCTTGGCGGGCGGGACTGGAAACACCATATATTTT
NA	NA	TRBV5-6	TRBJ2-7	CASSIRRIGSSYEQYF	TGTGCCAGCAGCATACGACGCATAGGCAGCTCCTACGAGCAGTACTTC
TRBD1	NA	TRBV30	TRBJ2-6	CAYFRDRAPRGANVLTF	TGTGCCTATTTCCGGGACAGGGCCCCGCGGGGGGCCAACGTCCTGACTTTC
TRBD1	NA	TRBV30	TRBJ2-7	CACKTGGNYEQYF	TGTGCCTGTAAAACAGGGGGGAACTACGAGCAGTACTTC
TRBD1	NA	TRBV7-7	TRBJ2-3	CASSPRDSSTDTQYF	TGTGCTAGCAGCCCCAGGGACAGCAGCACAGATACGCAGTATTTT
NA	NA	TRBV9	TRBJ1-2	CASSVESLTYGYTF	TGTGCCAGCAGCGTAGAGTCTCTAACCTATGGCTACACCTTC
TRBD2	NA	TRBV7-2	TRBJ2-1	CASSLAQREVLYEQFF	TGTGCCAGCAGCTTAGCGCAGCGGGAGGTTCTGTATGAGCAGTTCTTC
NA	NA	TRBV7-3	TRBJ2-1	CASSPAASNEQFF	TGTGCCAGCAGCCCAGCGGCCTCCAATGAGCAGTTCTTC
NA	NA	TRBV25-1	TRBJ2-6	CASSAKSLSSGANVLTF	TGTGCCAGCAGCGCTAAGTCTCTTAGCTCTGGGGCCAACGTCCTGACTTTC
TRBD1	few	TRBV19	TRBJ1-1	CASSFRTTGVGAFF	TGTGCCAGTAGTTTCAGAACTACAGGGGTAGGAGCTTTCTTT
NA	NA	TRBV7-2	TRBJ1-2	CASSLGRKANYGYTF	TGTGCCAGCAGCTTAGGGCGGAAAGCTAACTATGGCTACACCTTC
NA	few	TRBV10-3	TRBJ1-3	CAISREGNTIYF	TGTGCCATCTCGCGGGAGGGAAACACCATATATTTT
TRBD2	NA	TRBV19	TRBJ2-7	CASSHRTSGATYEQYF	TGTGCCAGTAGCCACCGGACTAGCGGGGCTACCTACGAGCAGTACTTC
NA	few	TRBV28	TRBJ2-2	CASSLSGTTGELFF	TGTGCCAGCAGTTTATCTGGGACCACCGGGGAGCTGTTTTTT
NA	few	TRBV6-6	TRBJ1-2	CASSYPGANYGYTF	TGTGCCAGCAGTTACCCAGGGGCAAACTATGGCTACACCTTC
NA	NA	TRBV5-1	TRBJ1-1	CASSLGRKGTDTEAFF	TGCGCCAGCAGCTTGGGACGGAAGGGGACGGACACTGAAGCTTTCTTT
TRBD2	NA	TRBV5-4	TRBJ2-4	CASSRTSGSVKNIQYF	TGTGCCAGCAGCCGGACTAGCGGGAGTGTCAAAAACATTCAGTACTTC
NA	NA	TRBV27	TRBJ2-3	CASSFQADTQYF	TGTGCCAGCAGTTTTCAGGCAGATACGCAGTATTTT
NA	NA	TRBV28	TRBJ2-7	CASSLGTDLYEQYF	TGTGCCAGCAGTTTGGGTACAGATCTCTACGAGCAGTACTTC
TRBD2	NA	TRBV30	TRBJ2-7	CAWIRKGGSSYEQYF	TGTGCCTGGATCCGTAAGGGAGGGAGCTCCTACGAGCAGTACTTC
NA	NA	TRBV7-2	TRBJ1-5	CASSSRQLNQPQHF	TGTGCCAGCAGCTCTCGACAGCTAAATCAGCCCCAGCATTTT
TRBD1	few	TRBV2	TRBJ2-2	CASRRTGSNTGELFF	TGTGCCAGCAGGCGGACAGGGTCGAACACCGGGGAGCTGTTTTTT